This passage covers 27 T cell receptor beta chains from one sample sequenced in a study of shared clonotypes between healthy human individuals. Profiled with immunoSEQ multiplex PCR; TCRdb holds only in-frame clones, not every one. Seen here are 2 million to 2.5 million clones, approximately 93% observed once, and the top ten hold 0.35% to 0.5%. Sample: naive CD4+ T cells from PBMCs. Subset in this sample: CD45RA+ positively selected. These receptors were taken from a man between 18 and 29 years old in good health. Some clones in this sample may be carry-over from other donors' samples.

The V call is TRBV14, the J call TRBJ1-3; possibly TRBD1 for D (5 bases). In germline, CDR1 is SGHDN, CDR2 FVKESK. The CDR3 covers 16 residues. Deletions cut 0 bases from V and 0 bases from J, with 9 bases between. The CDR3 protein is CASSQDRASSGNTIYF. Written as DNA, the CDR3 is TGTGCCAGCAGCCAAGACAGGGCGAGCTCTGGAAACACCATATATTTT.

This clone was found once. V gene TRBV6-1 combines with J gene TRBJ1-2, with 11 bases aligning to TRBD1. This CDR3 has 13 residues. With V trimmed by 5 bases and J by 13 bases, 9 bases remained unmatched. CDR1 is MNHNS and CDR2 is SASEGT in the germline V gene. CDR3 DNA sequence: TGTGCCAGCAGTCTGGACAGGGGGCGCCTAAGCACCTTC. It yields the protein CASSLDRGRLSTF.

Only a few counts were recorded for this clone. J is TRBJ2-7 and V is TRBV6-1; 8 bases fit TRBD2. From germline, CDR1 is MNHNS and CDR2 SASEGT. The ends lost 2 bases at V and 2 bases at J; junction bases unmatched: 5. CDR3 length equals 15 residues. The CDR3 nucleotides are TGTGCCAGCAGTGAAACCCCCGGGGGGGCCTACGAGCAGTACTTC. It encodes CASSETPGGAYEQYF.

This clone was found once. The V gene is TRBV2, the J gene TRBJ2-3; D gene ambiguous. The V and J ends lost 2 bases and 14 bases respectively, with 20 bases between them. CDR1 SNHLY and CDR2 FYNNEI come from the germline V gene. This CDR3 is 14 amino acids long. Here the CDR3 DNA reads TGTGCCAGCAGTGAACTCGTGTTCGGGCAGAGTCGGTATTTT. Protein product: CASSELVFGQSRYF.

Remarks on this clone: The same CDR3 can be traced to other DNA sequences in this sample. CDR3 nucleotide sequence: TGTGCCAGCAGCTCAAAGAGGGGGGAGACCCAGTACTTC. Translation gives CASSSKRGETQYF. This chain links TRBV7-3 with TRBJ2-5; D may be TRBD1 (6 bases). With 4 bases removed from V and 5 bases from J, the gap between germline ends came to 11 bases. The CDR3 length is 13 residues. The V gene's germline CDR1 is SGHTA and CDR2 FQGTGA. The full variable domain, in which reference TRBV7-3 and TRBJ2-5 provide the parts outside the CDR3, is GAGVSQTPSNKVTEKGKYVELRCDPISGHTALYWYRQSLGQGPEFLIYFQGTGAADDSGLPNDRFFAVRPEGSVSTLKIQRTERGDSAVYLCASSSKRGETQYFGPGTRLLVL.

The chain carries TRBV28 and TRBJ2-4; TRBD1 matches at 7 bases. The CDR3 consists of 15 residues. From germline, CDR1 is MDHEN and CDR2 SYDVKM. With V trimmed by 3 bases and J by 4 bases, 6 bases remained unmatched. Written as DNA, the CDR3 is TGTGCCAGCAGTTTTCGACAGGGCCTAAAAAACATTCAGTACTTC. Translated: CASSFRQGLKNIQYF.

The gene calls are TRBV5-4 and TRBJ1-2, with 9 bases matching TRBD1. V lost 4 bases to trimming and J lost 6 bases; unmatched junction nucleotides: 10. The CDR3 runs to 15 residues. Germline loops: CDR1 SGHNT, CDR2 YYREEE (reference sequence). The CDR3 DNA sequence: TGTGCCAGCAGCCCAGAAGGACAGGGGAGAGATGGCTACACCTTC. Encoded protein: CASSPEGQGRDGYTF.

With regard to this clone: Other DNA sequences of this sample code for an identical CDR3. The V call is TRBV30, the J call TRBJ1-1, with a weak D call TRBD1 (5 bases). The CDR3 extends over 13 amino acids. V was trimmed by 2 bases and J by 2 bases, leaving 9 bases between them. The germline CDR1 and CDR2 sequences are GTSNPN and SVGIG (reference sequence). The CDR3 DNA reads TGTGCCTGGAGTAAAGGGGTCAACACTGAAGCTTTCTTT. Translation: CAWSKGVNTEAFF.

DNA of the CDR3: TGTGCCAGCAGGTCCTCGGAGCGCCGGAACACTGAAGCTTTCTTT. Amino acid sequence: CASRSSERRNTEAFF. The chain has TRBV28 and TRBJ1-1; D gene unclear. CDR1 and CDR2 from the germline V gene are MDHEN and SYDVKM. The CDR3 spans 15 residues. V was trimmed by 6 bases and J by 1 base, leaving 15 bases between them.

This clone was counted once. Within the sample, other DNA sequences also encode this same CDR3. The V and J genes are TRBV20-1 and TRBJ2-3, with D unclear. Looked up from germline, CDR1 is DFQATT and CDR2 is SNEGSKA (reference sequence). V lost 1 base, J lost 5 bases, and 4 bases lay in between. CDR3 length: 11 residues. The CDR3 DNA reads as TGCAGTGCTAGAGGAAGAGATACGCAGTATTTT. It translates to CSARGRDTQYF.

The chain combines TRBV28 with TRBJ2-2; D not resolved. V was pared by 1 base and J by 8 bases, with 8 bases between. The CDR3 extends over 13 amino acids. Germline V CDR1 and CDR2: MDHEN, SYDVKM. The chain's CDR3 is CASSLYVPGELFF. The CDR3 DNA reads TGTGCCAGCAGTTTATATGTGCCAGGGGAGCTGTTTTTT.

As to this clone: This sample includes further DNA sequences coding for the same CDR3. The chain uses TRBV2 and TRBJ1-5; TRBD1 might be the D (6 bases). Germline assignment: CDR1 SNHLY and CDR2 FYNNEI. This CDR3 region has 14 residues. The V and J ends lost 3 bases and 1 base respectively, with 7 bases between them. This chain's CDR3 is CASSERGSNQPQHF. Written as DNA, the CDR3 is TGTGCCAGCAGTGAGAGGGGGAGCAATCAGCCCCAGCATTTT.

The rearrangement links TRBV28 to TRBJ2-2; 7 nucleotides agree with TRBD1. The CDR3 has 16 residues. Per the germline V gene, CDR1 is MDHEN and CDR2 is SYDVKM. Germline trimming cut 7 bases from V and 0 bases from J; bases unmatched to any gene: 8. The CDR3 nucleotides are TGTGCCAGCATCGGGACAGAGATCACGAACACCGGGGAGCTGTTTTTT. It specifies CASIGTEITNTGELFF. Filled out from reference TRBV28 and TRBJ2-2, the complete variable domain reads DVKVTQSSRYLVKRTGEKVFLECVQDMDHENMFWYRQDPGLGLRLIYFSYDVKMKEKGDIPEGYSVSREKKERFSLILESASTNQTSMYLCASIGTEITNTGELFFGEGSRLTVL.

This clone was seen just once. This chain connects TRBV28 to TRBJ2-3, with D uncertain. Germline CDR1 MDHEN, CDR2 SYDVKM. The V end lost 5 bases, the J end lost 10 bases, and 13 bases lay between the germline ends. This CDR3 is built from 12 residues. The DNA of the CDR3 is TGTGCCAGCAGTACGCACCACGTTGCGCAGTATTTT. Protein: CASSTHHVAQYF.

This sequence joins TRBV7-8 and TRBJ2-3, with TRBD2 matching over 8 bases. V was clipped by 4 bases and J by 0 bases; unmatched bases: 3. Germline values: CDR1 SGHVS, CDR2 FQNEAQ. The CDR3 is made up of 15 amino acids. CDR3 bases: TGTGCCAGCAGCTCGGGAGGGGGGAGCACAGATACGCAGTATTTT. Its translation: CASSSGGGSTDTQYF. Together with reference TRBV7-8 and TRBJ2-3, the CDR3 gives the full variable domain: GAGVSQSPRYKVAKRGQDVALRCDPISGHVSLFWYQQALGQGPEFLTYFQNEAQLDKSGLPSDRFFAERPEGSVSTLKIQRTQQEDSAVYLCASSSGGGSTDTQYFGPGTRLTVL.

About this clone itself: This same CDR3 is encoded by further DNA sequences in the sample. DNA of the CDR3: TGTGCCAGCAGTCCGGAAAACACTGAAGCTTTCTTT. Its protein is CASSPENTEAFF. The V gene is TRBV6-5, the J gene TRBJ1-1, with D uncertain. The V end lost 5 bases, the J end lost 2 bases, and 6 bases lay between the germline ends. In germline, CDR1 is MNHEY, CDR2 SVGAGI. The CDR3 is made up of 12 amino acids.

The chain has TRBV9 and TRBJ2-1, with 8 bases matching TRBD2. Germline CDR1 is SGDLS and CDR2 is YYNGEE. V trimming: 4 bases; J trimming: 5 bases; junction bases outside the gene matches: 5. CDR3 length equals 14 residues. The CDR3 DNA reads as TGTGCCAGCAGCCCCGGGAGGGCCGACAATGAGCAGTTCTTC. It encodes CASSPGRADNEQFF.

V and J are TRBV28 and TRBJ2-7; 7 bases line up with TRBD1. Germline V gene data show CDR1 as MDHEN and CDR2 as SYDVKM. The ends lost 6 bases at V and 3 bases at J; junction bases unmatched: 11. This CDR3 region has 15 residues. The CDR3 DNA is TGTGCCAGCAGACCCCCCGGGACAGCCCACTACGAGCAGTACTTC. It encodes CASRPPGTAHYEQYF.

The chain employs TRBV10-3 and TRBJ1-5, with D tentatively TRBD1 (6 bases). Looked up from germline, CDR1 is ENHRY and CDR2 is SYGVKD. Trimming took off 6 bases at V and 3 bases at J, with 15 bases between the two ends. The length of the CDR3 is 15 residues. CDR3 protein: CAIRQGQGNNQPQHF. CDR3 coding DNA: TGTGCCATCAGGCAGGGGCAGGGGAACAATCAGCCCCAGCATTTT.

The V call is TRBV6-1, the J call TRBJ2-4; possibly TRBD1 or TRBD2 for D (5 bases each). This CDR3 is built from 14 residues. V shed 6 bases and J shed 0 bases, with 9 bases lying between them. CDR1 and CDR2 (germline): MNHNS, SASEGT. The CDR3 sequence is CASRTGLAKNIQYF. Here the CDR3 DNA reads TGTGCCAGCAGGACGGGGCTAGCCAAAAACATTCAGTACTTC.

The CDR3 is CASSLILGTGNYEQYF. Here the CDR3 DNA reads TGTGCCAGCAGTTTAATCCTCGGGACAGGCAACTACGAGCAGTACTTC. The chain employs TRBV27 and TRBJ2-7; 8 bases fit TRBD1. The germline gives CDR1 MNHEY, CDR2 SMNVEV (reference sequence). The CDR3 is 16 amino acids. Trimming at V came to 2 bases and at J to 3 bases, leaving 9 bases not matched to a gene.

The chain uses TRBV28 and TRBJ1-4, with 10 bases identical to TRBD1. This CDR3 has 15 amino acids. Germline V gene lookup returns CDR1 MDHEN and CDR2 SYDVKM. V was clipped by 5 bases and J by 7 bases; unmatched bases: 7. CDR3 nucleotide sequence: TGTGCCAGCAGTGTACCGGGACAGGGGTCTGAAAAACTGTTTTTT. Residues: CASSVPGQGSEKLFF.

The rearrangement links TRBV4-2 to TRBJ2-3; maybe TRBD2 (5 bases). The V and J ends lost 4 bases and 1 base respectively, with 15 bases between them. The CDR3 length is 16 residues. CDR1 is LGHNA, CDR2 YNFKEQ, per germline. The CDR3 loop reads CASSPYEGVGTDTQYF. CDR3 in DNA: TGTGCCAGCAGCCCGTACGAGGGCGTTGGCACAGATACGCAGTATTTT.

Notes on this clone: The sample has other DNA sequences that encode this CDR3 too. This chain links TRBV18 with TRBJ1-1; perhaps TRBD1 as D (5 bases). The CDR3 has 13 residues. Germline CDR1 is KGHSH and CDR2 is LQKENI. The V end was cut by 2 bases, the J end by 2 bases, with 6 bases between. The DNA of the CDR3 is TGTGCCAGCTCACCAGGGGGAAACACTGAAGCTTTCTTT. It is translated as CASSPGGNTEAFF.

The V call is TRBV6-1, the J call TRBJ2-7; D is unresolved. CDR1 is MNHNS, CDR2 SASEGT, per germline. V was clipped by 7 bases and J by 3 bases, with 16 bases between them. The CDR3 is 14 residues long. The CDR3 nucleotides read TGTGCCAGCACCATTGGGCTACCACTCTACGAGCAGTACTTC. It yields the protein CASTIGLPLYEQYF.

V gene TRBV14 combines with J gene TRBJ2-7; D gene ambiguous. The CDR3 length is 14 residues. The germline gives CDR1 SGHDN, CDR2 FVKESK. V was trimmed by 4 bases and J by 0 bases, leaving 10 bases between them. This chain's CDR3 is CASSRSGPSYEQYF. In nucleotides, the CDR3 is TGTGCCAGCAGCCGCTCCGGGCCCTCCTACGAGCAGTACTTC. The whole variable domain, remainder taken from reference TRBV14 and TRBJ2-7, is EAGVTQFPSHSVIEKGQTVTLRCDPISGHDNLYWYRRVMGKEIKFLLHFVKESKQDESGMPNNRFLAERTGGTYSTLKVQPAELEDSGVYFCASSRSGPSYEQYFGPGTRLTVT.

The chain recombines TRBV7-3 with TRBJ1-2; no clear D gene. Germline V gene data show CDR1 as SGHTA and CDR2 as FQGTGA. There are 15 residues in the CDR3. Trimming removed 1 base at V and 7 bases at J, with 16 bases between. The CDR3 nucleotides read TGTGCCAGCAGCTTAAGGGCAGGTCAGGAAGGTGGCTACACCTTC. Its protein is CASSLRAGQEGGYTF.